This TCR beta chain was recovered during a study of Graves' ophthalmopathy and Graves' hyperthyroidism. The wider study: Researchers obtained peripheral blood at initial diagnosis, before any treatment had begun.

This clonotype was detected only once. From RNA, the CDR3 regions of TCR beta chains were amplified and sequenced. Second-round multiplex PCR came after a first-round RT-PCR that employed HTBI primers. TCRdb re-derived calls from the multiplex PCR reads in MiXCR, one entry per CDR3 protein. The table records around 470,000 distinct CDR3 sequences, roughly 14% of them present only once. CDR1 is WSHSY, CDR2 SAAADI, per germline. Between the trimmed V and J ends, which lost 8 bases and 3 bases, there was a span of 17 bases. CDR3 length: 15 amino acids. The source of this sequence is a woman aged 25 to 39 with Graves' ophthalmopathy. The sample consisted of blood. The chain joins TRBV10-2 to TRBJ1-5; perhaps TRBD1 as D (5 bases). CDR3 in DNA: TGCGCCAGCTTGGGGCACTTCCGCATCAATCAGCCCCAGCATTTT. Protein product: CASLGHFRINQPQHF.